A single sample gave rise to the 19 T cell receptor beta chains below, sequenced in a study of blood T cell repertoires in COVID-19. Produced via immunoSEQ multiplex PCR; TCRdb's table is partial and in-frame only. The sample holds under 150,000 clones, around four fifths seen once. Sequenced sample: peripheral blood. The source is a human donor in a cohort sampled during active COVID-19.

V gene TRBV10-3 combines with J gene TRBJ1-1, with D uncertain. V lost 4 bases and J lost 1, with 7 bases in between. The CDR3 totals 13 residues. Germline loops: CDR1 ENHRY, CDR2 SYGVKD. Written as DNA, the CDR3 is TGTGCCATCAGTGGGGCGGGGAACACTGAAGCTTTCTTT. This gives the protein CAISGAGNTEAFF.

The chain has TRBV5-5 and TRBJ1-1; D possibly corresponds to TRBD1 (6 bases). The V end was cut by 2 bases, the J end by 4 bases, with 9 bases between. The V gene's germline CDR1 is SGHKS and CDR2 YYEKEE (reference sequence). The CDR3 consists of 13 residues. The CDR3 bases are TGTGCCAGCAGCTTAATACAGGGCACTGAAGCTTTCTTT. Amino acids: CASSLIQGTEAFF.

The chain joins TRBV6-5 to TRBJ1-2; D is undetermined. This CDR3 region has 14 residues. V gave up 7 bases and J gave up 2 bases, with 14 bases separating them. The germline V gene has CDR1 MNHEY and CDR2 SVGAGI. The CDR3, as DNA: TGTGCCAGCACGTGGGCCGTCAAAAACTATGGCTACACCTTC. It yields the protein CASTWAVKNYGYTF.

This chain links TRBV10-1 with TRBJ2-7, with 10 positions matching TRBD2. The CDR3 spans 14 residues. With 2 bases clipped from V and 5 bases from J, the junction kept 3 bases outside the gene matches. Germline CDR1 is WNHNN and CDR2 is SYGVQD (reference sequence). The CDR3 spells CASSEASGSHEQYF. DNA of the CDR3: TGCGCCAGCAGTGAGGCTAGCGGGAGCCACGAGCAGTACTTC.

This clone came up a few times. CDR3 sequence reads: CASSYSRTRGTDTQYF. Here the CDR3 DNA reads TGTGCCAGCAGTTACTCAAGGACTAGGGGTACAGATACGCAGTATTTT. This chain connects TRBV6-2 or TRBV6-3 to TRBJ2-3; the match to TRBD2 covers 7 bases. This CDR3 has 16 residues. J gave up 3 bases and V 0 bases, and 6 bases lay outside the gene matches. The V gene's germline CDR1 is MNHEY and CDR2 SVGEGT.

V is TRBV3-1 (or the pseudogene TRBV3-2) and J is TRBJ2-5; D might be TRBD2 (5 bases). Germline CDR1 reads LGHDT; CDR2 reads YNNKEL (reference sequence). V was trimmed by 3 bases and J by 5 bases, leaving 7 bases between them. This CDR3 has 12 amino acids. In DNA form, the CDR3 reads TGTGCCAGCAGCCACCGGAGGGAGACCCAGTACTTC. Amino acids: CASSHRRETQYF.

This chain links TRBV28 with TRBJ1-3; possibly TRBD1 for D (5 bases). Trimming cost V 3 bases and J 2 bases, with 8 bases left between them. CDR1 is MDHEN and CDR2 is SYDVKM in the germline V gene. This CDR3 region has 14 residues. This chain's CDR3 is CASSFGRAGNTIYF. In DNA form, the CDR3 reads TGTGCCAGCAGTTTTGGCAGGGCTGGAAACACCATATATTTT.

The J gene is TRBJ1-4, the V gene TRBV6-5; D may be TRBD1 (5 bases). CDR3 size: 15 residues. CDR1 is MNHEY, CDR2 SVGAGI, per germline. Deletions cut 6 bases from V and 8 bases from J, with 19 bases between. CDR3 DNA: TGTGCCAGCAGAAGAGTGGGGGGGGGTTTCGAAAAACTGTTTTTT. This encodes CASRRVGGGFEKLFF.

This clone is a singleton in its sample. V and J are TRBV6-2 or TRBV6-3 and TRBJ1-2; D gene ambiguous. With 1 base removed from V and 0 bases from J, the gap between germline ends came to 9 bases. Germline values: CDR1 MNHEY, CDR2 SVGEGT. The CDR3 has 15 residues. CDR3 region: CASSYLGETNYGYTF. As DNA, the CDR3 is TGTGCCAGCAGTTACTTGGGCGAAACTAACTATGGCTACACCTTC.

The chain carries TRBV5-1 and TRBJ2-5; 9 bases align to TRBD2. The CDR3 totals 15 residues. V shed 4 bases, J shed 5 bases, and the junction held 9 bases outside the gene matches. CDR1 SGHRS and CDR2 YFSETQ come from the germline V gene. In nucleotides, the CDR3 is TGCGCCAGCAGCACTACTAGCGGGTCGGGGGAGACCCAGTACTTC. As protein: CASSTTSGSGETQYF.

This clone appeared a few times. The V gene is TRBV28, the J gene TRBJ1-6; no reliable D call. Germline-derived CDR1 and CDR2 are MDHEN and SYDVKM. Trimming took 2 bases from V and 0 from J, leaving 14 bases between them. The CDR3 spans 18 residues. CDR3 amino acids: CASSLNSPGPSYNSPLHF. The CDR3 coding sequence is TGTGCCAGCAGTTTAAATTCGCCGGGTCCCTCCTATAATTCACCCCTCCACTTT.

This clone was detected only once. The chain employs TRBV7-2 and TRBJ2-1, with TRBD2 identical over 8 bases. Germline V gene data show CDR1 as SGHTA and CDR2 as FQGNSA. J gave up 5 bases and V 0 bases, and 9 bases lay outside the gene matches. This CDR3 has 17 amino acids. The CDR3 bases are TGTGCCAGCAGCTTAGCGCTACGAACTAGCGGAAACAATGAGCAGTTCTTC. This codes for CASSLALRTSGNNEQFF.

V is TRBV28 and J is TRBJ2-2, with 8 bases fitting TRBD1. Germline values: CDR1 MDHEN, CDR2 SYDVKM. The junction had 9 bases not matched to a gene; V was cut back by 3 bases and J by 3 bases. CDR3 size: 17 residues. CDR3 nucleotides: TGTGCCAGCAGTTTGGCCGGACAGGGAATTTACACCGGGGAGCTGTTTTTT. As protein: CASSLAGQGIYTGELFF.

V and J are TRBV7-3 and TRBJ1-1; D remains unclear. CDR3 length equals 15 residues. CDR1 is SGHTA and CDR2 is FQGTGA in the germline V gene. V lost 5 bases and J 2 bases, leaving 15 bases between the germline ends. CDR3 coding DNA: TGTGCCAGCAGCCCCCAATTTGGGCGAAACACTGAAGCTTTCTTT. Encoded protein: CASSPQFGRNTEAFF.

The chain carries TRBV18 and TRBJ1-2; D possibly corresponds to TRBD1 (6 bases). CDR1 and CDR2 (germline): KGHSH, LQKENI. The V and J ends lost 4 bases and 5 bases respectively, with 17 bases between them. This CDR3 contains 15 residues. Here the CDR3 DNA reads TGTGCCAGCTCACAGGGGGATTGGATGAGATATGGCTACACCTTC. This gives the protein CASSQGDWMRYGYTF. The full variable domain, in which reference TRBV18 and TRBJ1-2 provide the parts outside the CDR3, is NAGVMQNPRHLVRRRGQEARLRCSPMKGHSHVYWYRQLPEEGLKFMVYLQKENIIDESGMPKERFSAEFPKEGPSILRIQQVVRGDSAAYFCASSQGDWMRYGYTFGSGTRLTVV.

This clone was picked up one time. The chain uses TRBV28 and TRBJ2-2; D is possibly TRBD1 (7 bases). Trimming cost V 7 bases and J 4 bases, with 13 bases left between them. Germline V gene lookup returns CDR1 MDHEN and CDR2 SYDVKM. This CDR3 is built from 14 residues. The CDR3 sequence: CASKRRGLTGELFF. DNA of the CDR3: TGTGCCAGCAAACGGAGGGGGCTCACCGGGGAGCTGTTTTTT.

The count of this clone is one. The chain carries TRBV5-4 and TRBJ2-5, with 12 bases lining up with TRBD2. CDR3 length equals 16 residues. Germline values: CDR1 SGHNT, CDR2 YYREEE (reference sequence). V trimming: 0 bases; J trimming: 2 bases; junction bases outside the gene matches: 2. CDR3 coding DNA: TGTGCCAGCAGCTTGGCGCTAGCGGGGGGGCAAGAGACCCAGTACTTC. This gives the protein CASSLALAGGQETQYF.

This clone was counted ten times or more. This chain connects TRBV18 to TRBJ1-3; no reliable D call. V lost 3 bases, J lost 5 bases, and 14 bases lay in between. CDR3 size: 15 residues. Germline CDR1 reads KGHSH; CDR2 reads LQKENI. CDR3 protein: CASSPGFGNRNTIYF. The CDR3 DNA is TGTGCCAGCTCACCGGGCTTTGGCAATAGAAACACCATATATTTT.

V is TRBV2 and J is TRBJ2-3; D perhaps matches TRBD2 (5 bases). Trimming removed 4 bases at V and 3 bases at J, with 5 bases between. Germline-derived CDR1 and CDR2 are SNHLY and FYNNEI. The CDR3 contains 12 residues. CDR3 DNA: TGTGCCAGCAGTGGGACTACAGATACGCAGTATTTT. This encodes CASSGTTDTQYF.